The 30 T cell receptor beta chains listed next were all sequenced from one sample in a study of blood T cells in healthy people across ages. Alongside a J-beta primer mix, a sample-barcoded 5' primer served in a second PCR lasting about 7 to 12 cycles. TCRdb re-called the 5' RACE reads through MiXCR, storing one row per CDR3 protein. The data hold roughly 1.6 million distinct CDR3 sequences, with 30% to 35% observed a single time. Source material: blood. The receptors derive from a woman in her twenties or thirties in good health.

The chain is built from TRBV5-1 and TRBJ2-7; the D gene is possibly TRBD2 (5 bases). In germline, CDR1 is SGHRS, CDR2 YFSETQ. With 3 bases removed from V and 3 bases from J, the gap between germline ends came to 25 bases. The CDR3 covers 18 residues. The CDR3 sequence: CASSSDPYSGMGSYEQYF. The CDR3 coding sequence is TGCGCCAGCAGCTCAGATCCGTATTCCGGAATGGGGAGCTACGAGCAGTACTTC.

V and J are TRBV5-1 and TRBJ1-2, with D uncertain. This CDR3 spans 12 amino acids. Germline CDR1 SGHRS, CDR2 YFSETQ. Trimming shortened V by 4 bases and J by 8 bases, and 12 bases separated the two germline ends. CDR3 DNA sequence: TGCGCCAGCAGCCCCGAAAGTAGGGGCTACACCTTC. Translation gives CASSPESRGYTF.

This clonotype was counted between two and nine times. CDR3 nucleotide sequence: TGTGCCAGCAGCCAAGAATCCCAAGTCTGGGAGACCCAGTACTTC. The encoded protein is CASSQESQVWETQYF. The chain couples TRBV3-1 to TRBJ2-5; unclear D gene. The CDR3 covers 15 residues. Germline V lookup: CDR1 LGHDT, CDR2 YNNKEL (reference sequence). The V gene lost 0 bases and the J gene lost 5 bases, with 13 bases spanning the gap.

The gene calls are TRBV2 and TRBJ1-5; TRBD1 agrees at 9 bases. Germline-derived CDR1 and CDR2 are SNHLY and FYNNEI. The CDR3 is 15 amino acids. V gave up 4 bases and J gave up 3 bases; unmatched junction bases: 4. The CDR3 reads CASSGQGVINQPQHF. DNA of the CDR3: TGTGCCAGCAGTGGACAGGGGGTTATCAATCAGCCCCAGCATTTT.

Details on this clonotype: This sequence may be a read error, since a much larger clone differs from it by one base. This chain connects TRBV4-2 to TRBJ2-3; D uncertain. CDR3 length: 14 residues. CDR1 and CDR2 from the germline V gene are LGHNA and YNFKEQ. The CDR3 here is CASGQDRSTDTQYF. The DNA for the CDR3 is TGTGCCAGCGGCCAAGATCGAAGCACAGATACGCAGTATTTT.

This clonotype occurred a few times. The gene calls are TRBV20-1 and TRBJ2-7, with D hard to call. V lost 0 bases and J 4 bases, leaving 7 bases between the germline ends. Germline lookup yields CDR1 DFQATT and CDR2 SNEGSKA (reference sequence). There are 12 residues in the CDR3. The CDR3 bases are TGCAGTGCTAGAGATTCTCTGTACGAGCAGTACTTC. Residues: CSARDSLYEQYF.

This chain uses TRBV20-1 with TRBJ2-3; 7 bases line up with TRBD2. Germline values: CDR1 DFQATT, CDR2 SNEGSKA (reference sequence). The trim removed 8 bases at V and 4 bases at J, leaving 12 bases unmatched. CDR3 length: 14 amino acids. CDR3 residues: CSSGEGATADTQYF. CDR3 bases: TGCAGTTCCGGGGAGGGAGCGACCGCAGATACGCAGTATTTT.

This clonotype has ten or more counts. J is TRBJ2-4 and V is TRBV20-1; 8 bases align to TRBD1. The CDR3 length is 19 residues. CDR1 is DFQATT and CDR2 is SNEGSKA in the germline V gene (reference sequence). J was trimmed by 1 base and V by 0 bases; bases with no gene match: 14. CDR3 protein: CSARDGTGLSPFAKNIQYF. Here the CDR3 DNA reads TGCAGTGCTAGAGATGGGACAGGACTATCTCCCTTCGCCAAAAACATTCAGTACTTC.

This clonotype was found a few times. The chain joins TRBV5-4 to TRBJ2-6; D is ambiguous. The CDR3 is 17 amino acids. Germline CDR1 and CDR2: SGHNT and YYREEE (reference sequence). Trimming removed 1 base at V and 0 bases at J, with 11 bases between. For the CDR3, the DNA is TGTGCCAGCAGCTTGAGGCTGACGGGCTCTGGGGCCAACGTCCTGACTTTC. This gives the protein CASSLRLTGSGANVLTF.

CDR3 sequence (DNA): TGCGCCAGCACCCTGAAGACTAGCGGGAGTTATGAGCAGTTCTTC. Protein: CASTLKTSGSYEQFF. The rearrangement joins TRBV5-1 to TRBJ2-1, with 12 bases identical to TRBD2. Unmatched junction bases numbered 9, after V lost 6 bases and J lost 8 bases. The CDR3 totals 15 residues. The germline gives CDR1 SGHRS, CDR2 YFSETQ.

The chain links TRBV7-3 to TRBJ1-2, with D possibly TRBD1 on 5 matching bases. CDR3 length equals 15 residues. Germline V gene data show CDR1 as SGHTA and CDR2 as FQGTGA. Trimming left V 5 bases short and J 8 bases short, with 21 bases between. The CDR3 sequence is CASSPSSAGFEGYTF. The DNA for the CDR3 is TGTGCCAGCAGCCCCTCATCGGCAGGGTTTGAGGGCTACACCTTC.

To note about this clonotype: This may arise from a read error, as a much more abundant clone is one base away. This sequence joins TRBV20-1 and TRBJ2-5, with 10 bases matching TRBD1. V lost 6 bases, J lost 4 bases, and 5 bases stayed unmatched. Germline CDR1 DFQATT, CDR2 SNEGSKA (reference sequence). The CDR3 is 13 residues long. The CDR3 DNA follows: TGCAGTGCCCTCGACAGGGGGCGAGAGACCCAGTACTTC. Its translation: CSALDRGRETQYF.

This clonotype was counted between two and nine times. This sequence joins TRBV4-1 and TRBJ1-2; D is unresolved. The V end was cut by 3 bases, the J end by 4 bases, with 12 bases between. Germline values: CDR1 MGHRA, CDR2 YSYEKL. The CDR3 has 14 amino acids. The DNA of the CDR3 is TGCGCCAGCAGCCAGACCGAGAACGCCTATGGCTACACCTTC. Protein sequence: CASSQTENAYGYTF.

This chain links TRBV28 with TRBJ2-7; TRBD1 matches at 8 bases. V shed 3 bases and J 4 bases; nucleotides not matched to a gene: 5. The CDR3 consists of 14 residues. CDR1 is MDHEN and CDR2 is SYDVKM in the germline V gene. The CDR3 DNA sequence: TGTGCCAGCAGTTTCTACAGGGGGGAATACGAGCAGTACTTC. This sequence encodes CASSFYRGEYEQYF.

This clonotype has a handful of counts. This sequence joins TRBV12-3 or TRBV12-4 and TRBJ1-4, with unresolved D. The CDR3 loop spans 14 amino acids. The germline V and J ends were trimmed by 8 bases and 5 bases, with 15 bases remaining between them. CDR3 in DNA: TGTGCCAGCGGCTTAGGGCAGGTGAATGAAAAACTGTTTTTT. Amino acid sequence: CASGLGQVNEKLFF.

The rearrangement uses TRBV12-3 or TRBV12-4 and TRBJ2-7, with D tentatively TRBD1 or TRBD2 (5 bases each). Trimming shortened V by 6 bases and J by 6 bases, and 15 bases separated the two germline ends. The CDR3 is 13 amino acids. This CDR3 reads CASRGASGIEQYF. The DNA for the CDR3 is TGTGCCAGCAGAGGGGCCAGCGGTATCGAGCAGTACTTC.

CDR3 residues: CASSRKSEGPLGYGYTF. The CDR3 DNA follows: TGTGCCAGCAGTCGGAAGTCTGAGGGTCCTCTTGGCTATGGCTACACCTTC. The rearrangement links TRBV7-3 to TRBJ1-2; D gene unclear. CDR1 is SGHTA, CDR2 FQGTGA, per germline. This CDR3 is 17 amino acids long. The germline V and J ends were trimmed by 6 bases and 4 bases, with 24 bases remaining between them.

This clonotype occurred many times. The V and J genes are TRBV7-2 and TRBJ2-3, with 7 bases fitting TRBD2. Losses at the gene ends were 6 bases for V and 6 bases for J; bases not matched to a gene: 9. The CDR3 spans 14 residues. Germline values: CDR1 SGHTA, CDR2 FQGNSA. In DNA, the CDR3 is TGTGCCAGCAGTGCGGGTGGGGGGGTGGATACGCAGTATTTT. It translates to CASSAGGGVDTQYF.

The CDR3 DNA is TGTGCCAGCAGCCAAGTAATCGACAATGAGCAGTTCTTC. It translates to CASSQVIDNEQFF. The V call is TRBV4-2, the J call TRBJ2-1; D gene ambiguous. Germline V gives CDR1 LGHNA, CDR2 YNFKEQ. Trimming stripped 1 base from V and 5 bases from J, with 6 bases between. There are 13 residues in the CDR3.

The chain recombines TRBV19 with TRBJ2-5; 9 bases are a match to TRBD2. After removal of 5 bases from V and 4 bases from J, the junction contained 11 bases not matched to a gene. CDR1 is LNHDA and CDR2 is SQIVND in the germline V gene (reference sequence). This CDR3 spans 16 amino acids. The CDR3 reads CASSPQREALGETQYF. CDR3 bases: TGTGCCAGTAGTCCACAGCGGGAGGCCCTTGGAGAGACCCAGTACTTC.

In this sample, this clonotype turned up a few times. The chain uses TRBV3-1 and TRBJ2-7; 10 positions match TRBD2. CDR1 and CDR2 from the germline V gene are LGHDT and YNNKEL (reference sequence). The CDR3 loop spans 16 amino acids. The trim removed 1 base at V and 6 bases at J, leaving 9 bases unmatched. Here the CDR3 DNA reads TGTGCCAGCAGCCAAGTTTTACCTAGCGGGGGCGGCGAGCAGTACTTC. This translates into CASSQVLPSGGGEQYF.

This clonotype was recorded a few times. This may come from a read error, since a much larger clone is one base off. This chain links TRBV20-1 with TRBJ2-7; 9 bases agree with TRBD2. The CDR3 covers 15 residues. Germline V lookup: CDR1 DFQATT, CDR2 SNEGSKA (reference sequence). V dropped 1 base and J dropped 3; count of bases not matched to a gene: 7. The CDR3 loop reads CSARAGSGGDYEQYF. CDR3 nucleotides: TGCAGTGCTAGAGCGGGTAGCGGGGGCGACTACGAGCAGTACTTC.

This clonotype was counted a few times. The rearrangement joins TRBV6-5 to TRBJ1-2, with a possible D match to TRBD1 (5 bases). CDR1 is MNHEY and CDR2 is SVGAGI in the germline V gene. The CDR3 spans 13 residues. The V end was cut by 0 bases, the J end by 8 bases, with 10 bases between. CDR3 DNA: TGTGCCAGCAGTTACTCGAACGGGGACGGCTACACCTTC. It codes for CASSYSNGDGYTF.

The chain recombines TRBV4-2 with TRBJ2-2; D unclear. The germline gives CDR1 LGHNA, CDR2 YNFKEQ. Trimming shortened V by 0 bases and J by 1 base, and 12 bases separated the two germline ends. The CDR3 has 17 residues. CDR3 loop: CASSQDLAGRNTGELFF. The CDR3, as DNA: TGTGCCAGCAGCCAAGATCTGGCCGGCAGGAACACCGGGGAGCTGTTTTTT.

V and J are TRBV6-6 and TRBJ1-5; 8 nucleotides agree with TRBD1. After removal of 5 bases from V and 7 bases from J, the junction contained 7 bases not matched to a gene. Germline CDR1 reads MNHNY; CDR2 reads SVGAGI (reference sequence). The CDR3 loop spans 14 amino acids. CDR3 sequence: CASSGDRGRQPQHF. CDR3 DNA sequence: TGTGCCAGCAGTGGAGACAGGGGTCGCCAGCCCCAGCATTTT.

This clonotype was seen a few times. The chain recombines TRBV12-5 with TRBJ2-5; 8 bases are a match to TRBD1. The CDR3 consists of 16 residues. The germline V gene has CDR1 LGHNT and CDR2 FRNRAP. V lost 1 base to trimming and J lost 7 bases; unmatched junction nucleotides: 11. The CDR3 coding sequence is TGTGCTAGTGGTTTGGCACTAGGACAGGGCACGGGGACCCAGTACTTC. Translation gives CASGLALGQGTGTQYF.

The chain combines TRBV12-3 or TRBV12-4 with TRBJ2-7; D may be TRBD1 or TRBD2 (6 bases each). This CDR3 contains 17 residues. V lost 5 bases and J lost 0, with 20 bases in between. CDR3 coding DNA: TGTGCCAGCAGTCCCCGGGGGCCTAGCTCCCTCTCCTACGAGCAGTACTTC. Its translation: CASSPRGPSSLSYEQYF.

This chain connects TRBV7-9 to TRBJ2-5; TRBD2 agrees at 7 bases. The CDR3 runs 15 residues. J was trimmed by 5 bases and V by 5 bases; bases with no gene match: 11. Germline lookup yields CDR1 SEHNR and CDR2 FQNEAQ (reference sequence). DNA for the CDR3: TGTGCCAGCAGCGCTACTGGCGGGGGTCTCGAGACCCAGTACTTC. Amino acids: CASSATGGGLETQYF.

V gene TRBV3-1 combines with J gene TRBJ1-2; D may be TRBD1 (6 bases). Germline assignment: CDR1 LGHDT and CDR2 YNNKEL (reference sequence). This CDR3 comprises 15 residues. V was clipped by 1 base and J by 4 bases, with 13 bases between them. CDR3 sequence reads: CASSQVGRGGYGYTF. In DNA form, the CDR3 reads TGTGCCAGCAGCCAAGTTGGCAGGGGTGGCTATGGCTACACCTTC.

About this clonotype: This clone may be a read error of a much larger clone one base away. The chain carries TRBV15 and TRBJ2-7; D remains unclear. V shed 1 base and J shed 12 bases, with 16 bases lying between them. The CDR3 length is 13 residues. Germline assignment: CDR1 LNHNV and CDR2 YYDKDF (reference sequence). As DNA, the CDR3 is TGTGCCACCAGCAGAGCTGTGAAAGAGACCCTGTACTTC. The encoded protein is CATSRAVKETLYF.